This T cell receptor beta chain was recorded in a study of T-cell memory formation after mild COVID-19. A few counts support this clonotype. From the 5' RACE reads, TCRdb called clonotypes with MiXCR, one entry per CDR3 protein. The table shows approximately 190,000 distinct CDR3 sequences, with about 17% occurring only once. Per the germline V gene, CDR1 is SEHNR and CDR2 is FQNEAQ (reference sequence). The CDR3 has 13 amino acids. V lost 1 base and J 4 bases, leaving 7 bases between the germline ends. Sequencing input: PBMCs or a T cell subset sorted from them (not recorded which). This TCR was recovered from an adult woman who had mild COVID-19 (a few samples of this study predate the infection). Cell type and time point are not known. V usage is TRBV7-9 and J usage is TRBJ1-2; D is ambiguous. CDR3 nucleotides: TGTGCCAGCAGCTTAGACGCCGTCTATGGCTACACCTTC. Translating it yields CASSLDAVYGYTF. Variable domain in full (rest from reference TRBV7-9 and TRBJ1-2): DTGVSQNPRHKITKRGQNVTFRCDPISEHNRLYWYRQTLGQGPEFLTYFQNEAQLEKSRLLSDRFSAERPKGSFSTLEIQRTEQGDSAMYLCASSLDAVYGYTFGSGTRLTVV.